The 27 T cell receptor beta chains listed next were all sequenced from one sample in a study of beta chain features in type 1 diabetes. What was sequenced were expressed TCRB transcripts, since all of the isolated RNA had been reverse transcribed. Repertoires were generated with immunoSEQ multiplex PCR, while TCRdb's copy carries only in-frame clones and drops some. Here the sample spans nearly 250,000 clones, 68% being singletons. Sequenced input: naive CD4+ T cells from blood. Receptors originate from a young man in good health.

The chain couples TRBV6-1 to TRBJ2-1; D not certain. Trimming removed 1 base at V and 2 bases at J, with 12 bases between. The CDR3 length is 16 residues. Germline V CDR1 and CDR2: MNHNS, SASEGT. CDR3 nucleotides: TGTGCCAGCAGTGAAGAAGGGCTGGGGACCTACAATGAGCAGTTCTTC. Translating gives CASSEEGLGTYNEQFF.

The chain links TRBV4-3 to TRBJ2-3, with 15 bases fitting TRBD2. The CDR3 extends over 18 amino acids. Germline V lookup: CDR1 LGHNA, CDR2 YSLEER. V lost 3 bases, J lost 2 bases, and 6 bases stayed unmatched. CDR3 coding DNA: TGCGCCAGCAGCCAGACCGGGACTAGCGGGAGGCCCACAGATACGCAGTATTTT. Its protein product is CASSQTGTSGRPTDTQYF.

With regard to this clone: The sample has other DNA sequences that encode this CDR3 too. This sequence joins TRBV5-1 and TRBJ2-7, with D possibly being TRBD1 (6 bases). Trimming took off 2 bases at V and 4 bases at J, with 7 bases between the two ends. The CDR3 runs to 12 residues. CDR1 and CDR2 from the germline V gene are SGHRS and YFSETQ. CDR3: CASSLQGYEQYF. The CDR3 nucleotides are TGCGCCAGCAGCTTACAGGGATACGAGCAGTACTTC. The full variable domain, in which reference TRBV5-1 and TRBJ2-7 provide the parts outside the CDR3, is KAGVTQTPRYLIKTRGQQVTLSCSPISGHRSVSWYQQTPGQGLQFLFEYFSETQRNKGNFPGRFSGRQFSNSRSEMNVSTLELGDSALYLCASSLQGYEQYFGPGTRLTVT.

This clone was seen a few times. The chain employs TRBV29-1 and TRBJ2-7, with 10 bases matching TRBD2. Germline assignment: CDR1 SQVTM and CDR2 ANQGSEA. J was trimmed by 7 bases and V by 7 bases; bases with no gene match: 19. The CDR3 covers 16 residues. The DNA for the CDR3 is TGCAGCGGAGTGCAGACTAGCGGGCTCAGTACGGAGGAGCAGTACTTC. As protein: CSGVQTSGLSTEEQYF.

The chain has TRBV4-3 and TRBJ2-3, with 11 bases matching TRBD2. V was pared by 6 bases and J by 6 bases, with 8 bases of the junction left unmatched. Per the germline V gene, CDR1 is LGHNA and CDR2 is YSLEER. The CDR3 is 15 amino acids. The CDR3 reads CASSPASGRYDTQYF. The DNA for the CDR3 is TGCGCCAGCAGTCCTGCTAGCGGGAGGTATGATACGCAGTATTTT.

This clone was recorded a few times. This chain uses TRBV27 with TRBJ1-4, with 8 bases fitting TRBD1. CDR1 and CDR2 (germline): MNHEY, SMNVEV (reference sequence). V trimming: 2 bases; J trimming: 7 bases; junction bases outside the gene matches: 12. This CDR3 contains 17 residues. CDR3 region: CASSLLIRGRVSEKLFF. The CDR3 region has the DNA TGTGCCAGCAGTTTACTGATCAGGGGGCGCGTTAGTGAAAAACTGTTTTTT.

The CDR3 reads CASSVGSGRSYEQYF. The CDR3 bases are TGTGCCAGTAGTGTAGGAAGCGGGAGATCCTACGAGCAGTACTTC. The rearrangement joins TRBV19 to TRBJ2-7; 8 bases match TRBD2. CDR1 is LNHDA and CDR2 is SQIVND in the germline V gene (reference sequence). The V gene end was trimmed by 5 bases and the J gene end by 1 base; junction bases not matched to a gene: 7. There are 15 residues in the CDR3.

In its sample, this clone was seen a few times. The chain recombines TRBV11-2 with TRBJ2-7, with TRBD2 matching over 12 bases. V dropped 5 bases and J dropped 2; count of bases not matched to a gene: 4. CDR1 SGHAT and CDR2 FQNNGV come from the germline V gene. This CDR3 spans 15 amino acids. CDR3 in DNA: TGTGCCAGCAGCCTGACTAGCGGGAGAACCTACGAGCAGTACTTC. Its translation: CASSLTSGRTYEQYF. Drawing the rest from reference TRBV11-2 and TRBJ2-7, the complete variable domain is EAGVAQSPRYKIIEKRQSVAFWCNPISGHATLYWYQQILGQGPKLLIQFQNNGVVDDSQLPKDRFSAERLKGVDSTLKIQPAKLEDSAVYLCASSLTSGRTYEQYFGPGTRLTVT.

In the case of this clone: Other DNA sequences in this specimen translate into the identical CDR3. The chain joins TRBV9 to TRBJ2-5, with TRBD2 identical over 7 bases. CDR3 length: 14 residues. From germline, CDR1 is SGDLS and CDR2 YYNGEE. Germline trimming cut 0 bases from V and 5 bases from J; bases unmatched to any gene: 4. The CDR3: CASSVDSGRETQYF. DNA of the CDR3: TGTGCCAGCAGCGTAGACTCCGGGAGGGAGACCCAGTACTTC.

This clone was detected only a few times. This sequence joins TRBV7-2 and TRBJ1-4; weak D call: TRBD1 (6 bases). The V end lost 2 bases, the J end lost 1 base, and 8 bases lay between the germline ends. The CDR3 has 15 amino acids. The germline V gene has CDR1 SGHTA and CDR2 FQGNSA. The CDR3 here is CASSLQGQTNEKLFF. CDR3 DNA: TGTGCCAGCAGCTTACAGGGACAAACTAATGAAAAACTGTTTTTT.

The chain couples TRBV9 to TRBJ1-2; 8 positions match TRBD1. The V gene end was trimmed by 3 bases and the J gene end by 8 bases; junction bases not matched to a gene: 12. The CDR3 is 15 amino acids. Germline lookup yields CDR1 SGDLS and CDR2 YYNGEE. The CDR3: CASSAQGQGSLGYTF. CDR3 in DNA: TGTGCCAGCAGCGCTCAAGGACAGGGATCCCTCGGCTACACCTTC.

CDR3 residues: CASTKGVYGYTF. CDR3 nucleotides: TGTGCCAGCACAAAGGGAGTTTATGGCTACACCTTC. The gene calls are TRBV28 and TRBJ1-2; the D is unclear. The germline V gene has CDR1 MDHEN and CDR2 SYDVKM. The CDR3 runs 12 residues. Trimming cost V 7 bases and J 5 bases, with 11 bases left between them.

CDR3 sequence (DNA): TGTGCCAGCAGCTTGCCAGGGGCTAGCGCTCGCACAGATACGCAGTATTTT. It translates to CASSLPGASARTDTQYF. This rearrangement joins TRBV5-4 to TRBJ2-3; TRBD1 or TRBD2 may be the D gene (6 bases each). The CDR3 has 17 amino acids. V shed 1 base and J shed 1 base, with 16 bases lying between them. CDR1 is SGHNT and CDR2 is YYREEE in the germline V gene (reference sequence).

In DNA form, the CDR3 reads TGTGCCAGCAGCTCTGGGTCTAATTCACCCCTCCACTTT. Translation: CASSSGSNSPLHF. V gene TRBV7-9 combines with J gene TRBJ1-6; the D is unclear. Germline-derived CDR1 and CDR2 are SEHNR and FQNEAQ (reference sequence). The V and J ends lost 4 bases and 6 bases respectively, with 7 bases between them. This CDR3 is 13 amino acids long.

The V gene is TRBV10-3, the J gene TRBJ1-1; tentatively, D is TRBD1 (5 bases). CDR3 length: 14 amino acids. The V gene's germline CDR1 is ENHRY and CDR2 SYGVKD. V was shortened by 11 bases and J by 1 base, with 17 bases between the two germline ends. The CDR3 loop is CASGSLGENTEAFF. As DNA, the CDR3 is TGTGCCTCGGGCAGTTTAGGGGAGAACACTGAAGCTTTCTTT.

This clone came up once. This CDR3 is CSVGTSSPGELFF. CDR3 DNA sequence: TGCAGCGTAGGGACTAGCAGTCCCGGGGAGCTGTTTTTT. V is TRBV29-1 and J is TRBJ2-2, with 9 bases matching TRBD2. This CDR3 region has 13 residues. V trimming: 6 bases; J trimming: 6 bases; junction bases outside the gene matches: 5. From germline, CDR1 is SQVTM and CDR2 ANQGSEA.

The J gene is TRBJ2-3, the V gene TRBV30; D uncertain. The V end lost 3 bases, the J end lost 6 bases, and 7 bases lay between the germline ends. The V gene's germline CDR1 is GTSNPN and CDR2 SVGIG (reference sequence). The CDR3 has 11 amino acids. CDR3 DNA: TGTGCCTGGAGCACAGCCGATACGCAGTATTTT. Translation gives CAWSTADTQYF.

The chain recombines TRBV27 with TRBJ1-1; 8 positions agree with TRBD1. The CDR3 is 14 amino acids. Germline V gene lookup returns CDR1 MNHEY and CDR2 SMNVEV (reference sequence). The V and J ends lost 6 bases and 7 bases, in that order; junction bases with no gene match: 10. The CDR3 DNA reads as TGTGCCAGCAGAGCCGGGACAGGCGTCTTTGAAGCTTTCTTT. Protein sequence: CASRAGTGVFEAFF.

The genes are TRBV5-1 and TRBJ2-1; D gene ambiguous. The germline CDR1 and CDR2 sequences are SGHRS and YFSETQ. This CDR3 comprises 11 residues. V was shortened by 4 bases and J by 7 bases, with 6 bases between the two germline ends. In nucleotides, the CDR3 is TGCGCCAGCAGCCTGGAGAATGAGCAGTTCTTC. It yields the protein CASSLENEQFF.

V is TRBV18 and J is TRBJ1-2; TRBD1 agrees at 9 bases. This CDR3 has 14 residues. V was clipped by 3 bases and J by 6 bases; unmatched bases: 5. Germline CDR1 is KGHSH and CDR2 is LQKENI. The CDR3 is CASSPWDREDGYTF. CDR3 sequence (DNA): TGTGCCAGCTCACCCTGGGACAGGGAGGATGGCTACACCTTC.

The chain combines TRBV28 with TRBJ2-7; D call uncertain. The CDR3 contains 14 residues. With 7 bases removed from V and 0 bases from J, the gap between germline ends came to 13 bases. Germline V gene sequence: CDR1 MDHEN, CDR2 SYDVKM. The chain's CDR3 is CASNRLLSSYEQYF. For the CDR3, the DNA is TGTGCCAGCAACCGACTCCTCAGCTCCTACGAGCAGTACTTC.

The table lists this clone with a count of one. The CDR3 protein is CAISEGTGPETQYF. CDR3 DNA: TGTGCCATCAGTGAGGGGACAGGGCCAGAGACCCAGTACTTC. J is TRBJ2-5 and V is TRBV10-3; the match to TRBD1 covers 9 bases. This CDR3 has 14 amino acids. V was clipped by 2 bases and J by 4 bases; unmatched bases: 2. From germline, CDR1 is ENHRY and CDR2 SYGVKD.

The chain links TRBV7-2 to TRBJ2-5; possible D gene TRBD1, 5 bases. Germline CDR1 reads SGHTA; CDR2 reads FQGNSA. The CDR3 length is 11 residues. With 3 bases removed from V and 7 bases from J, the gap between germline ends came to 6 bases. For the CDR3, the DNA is TGTGCCAGCAGCTTGCAGGGGACCCAGTACTTC. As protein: CASSLQGTQYF.

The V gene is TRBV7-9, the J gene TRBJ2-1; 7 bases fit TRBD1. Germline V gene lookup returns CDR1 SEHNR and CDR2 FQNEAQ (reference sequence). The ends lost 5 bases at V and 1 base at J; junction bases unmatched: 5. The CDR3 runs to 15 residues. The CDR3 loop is CASSAPGQSYNEQFF. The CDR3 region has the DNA TGTGCCAGCAGCGCACCGGGACAGTCCTACAATGAGCAGTTCTTC.

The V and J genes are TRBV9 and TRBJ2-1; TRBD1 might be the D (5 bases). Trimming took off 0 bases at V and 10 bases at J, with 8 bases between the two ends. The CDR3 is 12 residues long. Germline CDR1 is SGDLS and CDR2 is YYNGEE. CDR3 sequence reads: CASSVGQLEQFF. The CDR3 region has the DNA TGTGCCAGCAGCGTAGGACAGTTAGAGCAGTTCTTC.

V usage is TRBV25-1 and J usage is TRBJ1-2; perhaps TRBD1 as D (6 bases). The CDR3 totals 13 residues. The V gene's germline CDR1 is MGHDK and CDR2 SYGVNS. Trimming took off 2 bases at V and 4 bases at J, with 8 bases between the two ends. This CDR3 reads CASSEGDTYGYTF. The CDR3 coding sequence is TGTGCCAGCAGTGAAGGGGACACCTATGGCTACACCTTC.

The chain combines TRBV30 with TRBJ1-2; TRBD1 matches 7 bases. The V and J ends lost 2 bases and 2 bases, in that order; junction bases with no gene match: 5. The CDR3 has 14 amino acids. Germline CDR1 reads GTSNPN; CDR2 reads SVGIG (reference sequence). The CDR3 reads CAWSSDRANYGYTF. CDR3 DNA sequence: TGTGCCTGGAGTTCCGACAGGGCCAACTATGGCTACACCTTC. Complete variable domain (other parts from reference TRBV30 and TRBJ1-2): SQTIHQWPATLVQPVGSPLSLECTVEGTSNPNLYWYRQAAGRGLQLLFYSVGIGQISSEVPQNLSASRPQDRQFILSSKKLLLSDSGFYLCAWSSDRANYGYTFGSGTRLTVV.